This T cell receptor beta chain emerged from a study of blood T cells in healthy people across ages. Points from the study as a whole: Expanded clonotype shifts may have been confounded, as the donors had an unknown CMV status.

Combining a sample-barcoded 5' primer with a J-beta primer mix, a second PCR ran for about 7 to 12 cycles. TCRdb reanalysed the 5' RACE reads using MiXCR and keeps one entry per CDR3 protein. Among 1.5 million to 2 million distinct CDR3 sequences listed, 49% were seen once. This clonotype appeared a few times. Antigen: not known. The CDR3 is 15 amino acids. Germline loops: CDR1 SGHTA, CDR2 FQGNSA. The material sequenced was blood. The chain is built from TRBV7-2 and TRBJ2-7; D is possibly TRBD1 or TRBD2 (5 bases each). Matching the DNA end better, TRBJ2-5 makes the J call doubtful. The source of this sequence is a woman aged 35 to 49 in good health. In nucleotides, the CDR3 is TGTGCCAGCAGCTTAGGAGGGCTAGGGGTCGGGACCCAGTACTTC. Encoded protein: CASSLGGLGVGTQYF.